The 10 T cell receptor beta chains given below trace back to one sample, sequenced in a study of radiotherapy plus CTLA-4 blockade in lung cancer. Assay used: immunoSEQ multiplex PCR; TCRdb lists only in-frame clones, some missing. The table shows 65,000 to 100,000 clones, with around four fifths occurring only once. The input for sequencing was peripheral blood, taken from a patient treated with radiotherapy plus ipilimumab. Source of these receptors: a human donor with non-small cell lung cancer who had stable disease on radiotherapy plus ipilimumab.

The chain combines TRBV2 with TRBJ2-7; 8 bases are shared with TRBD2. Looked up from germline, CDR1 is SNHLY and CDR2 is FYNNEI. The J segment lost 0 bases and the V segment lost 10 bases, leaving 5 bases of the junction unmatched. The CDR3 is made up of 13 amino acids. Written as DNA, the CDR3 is TGTGCCACCAAGCGGGGGCCCTCCTACGAGCAGTACTTC. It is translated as CATKRGPSYEQYF.

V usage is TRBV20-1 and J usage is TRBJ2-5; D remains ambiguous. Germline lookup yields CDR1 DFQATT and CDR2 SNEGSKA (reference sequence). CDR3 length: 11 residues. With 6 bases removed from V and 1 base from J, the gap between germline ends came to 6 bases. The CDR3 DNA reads TGCAGTGCCGAGGCCCAAGAGACCCAGTACTTC. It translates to CSAEAQETQYF.

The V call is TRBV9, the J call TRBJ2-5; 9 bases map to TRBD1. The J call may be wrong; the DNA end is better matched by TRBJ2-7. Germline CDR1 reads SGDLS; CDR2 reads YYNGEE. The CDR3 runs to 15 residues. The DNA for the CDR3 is TGTGCCAGCAGCCTGGGACAGGGTGGTTGGAACGAGCAGTACTTC. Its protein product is CASSLGQGGWNEQYF.

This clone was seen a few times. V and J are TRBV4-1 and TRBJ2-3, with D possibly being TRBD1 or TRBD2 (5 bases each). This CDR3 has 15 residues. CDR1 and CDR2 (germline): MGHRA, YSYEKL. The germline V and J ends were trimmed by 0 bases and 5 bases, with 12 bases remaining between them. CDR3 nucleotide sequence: TGCGCCAGCAGCCAAGAGGGGACGACCCGAGATACGCAGTATTTT. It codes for CASSQEGTTRDTQYF.

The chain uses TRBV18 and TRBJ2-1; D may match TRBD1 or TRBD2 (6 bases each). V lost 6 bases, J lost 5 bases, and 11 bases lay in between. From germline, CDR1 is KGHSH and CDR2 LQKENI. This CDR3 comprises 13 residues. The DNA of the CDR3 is TGTGCCAGCTCCCGGGGGCAAGACAATGAGCAGTTCTTC. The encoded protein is CASSRGQDNEQFF.

The DNA of the CDR3 is TGTGCCAGCAGCTTGAATCCAGGGGCAAGCAATGGCTACACCTTC. The encoded protein is CASSLNPGASNGYTF. V gene TRBV5-7 combines with J gene TRBJ1-2; a possible D gene is TRBD1 (6 bases). TRBV5-7 is annotated as an ORF whose role is uncertain. V was pared by 1 base and J by 6 bases, with 16 bases between. The length of the CDR3 is 15 residues.

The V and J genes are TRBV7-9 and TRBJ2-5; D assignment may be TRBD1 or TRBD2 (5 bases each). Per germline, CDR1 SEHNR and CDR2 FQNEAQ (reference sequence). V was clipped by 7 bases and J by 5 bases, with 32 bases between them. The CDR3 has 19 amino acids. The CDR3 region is CASTNNRGRTVRDGETQYF. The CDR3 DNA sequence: TGTGCCAGCACTAATAACCGGGGCCGAACGGTTAGAGATGGGGAGACCCAGTACTTC.

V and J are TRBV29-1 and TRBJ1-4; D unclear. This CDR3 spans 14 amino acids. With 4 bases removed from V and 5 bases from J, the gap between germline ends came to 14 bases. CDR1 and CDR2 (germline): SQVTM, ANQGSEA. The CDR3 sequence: CSVGRAHPNEKLFF. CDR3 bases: TGCAGCGTTGGCAGAGCACATCCAAATGAAAAACTGTTTTTT.

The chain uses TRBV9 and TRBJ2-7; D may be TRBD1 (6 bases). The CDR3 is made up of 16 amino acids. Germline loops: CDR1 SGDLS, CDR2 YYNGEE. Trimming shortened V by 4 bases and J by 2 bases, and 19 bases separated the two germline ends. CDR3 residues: CASSIGGTGVPYEQYF. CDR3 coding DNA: TGTGCCAGCAGCATAGGGGGAACGGGTGTACCCTACGAGCAGTACTTC.

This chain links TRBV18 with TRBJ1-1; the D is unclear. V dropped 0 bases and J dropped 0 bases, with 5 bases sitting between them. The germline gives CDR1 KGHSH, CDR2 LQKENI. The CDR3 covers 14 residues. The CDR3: CASSPPVMNTEAFF. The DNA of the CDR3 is TGTGCCAGCTCACCACCGGTTATGAACACTGAAGCTTTCTTT.